This TCR beta chain was captured in a study of T cells in tumors after PD-1 blockade. Turning to the study itself: Either cemiplimab 350 mg every 2 weeks or pembrolizumab 200 mg every 3 weeks was given. During anti-PD-1 treatment, some patients continued daily vismodegib 150 mg. Study results and limitations: Blood contained about 43% of the tumor's TCR clonotypes.

Note on this clone: The antigen is not known.

Sequencing used immunoSEQ multiplex PCR; TCRdb keeps in-frame clones, though not all of them. The sample includes some 48,000 clones, about four fifths seen only once; the top ten take around 15%. The CDR3 runs 15 residues. Germline CDR1 SQVTM, CDR2 ANQGSEA. Trimming at V came to 0 bases and at J to 3 bases, leaving 2 bases not matched to a gene. Sequenced material: PBMCs, taken before anti-PD-1 treatment. This receptor was taken from a human donor with basal cell carcinoma. The chain links TRBV29-1 to TRBJ1-2; TRBD1 aligns across 12 bases. CDR3 in DNA: TGCAGCGTTGAAGAGTGGGACAGGGGGCACTATGGCTACACCTTC. It is translated as CSVEEWDRGHYGYTF.